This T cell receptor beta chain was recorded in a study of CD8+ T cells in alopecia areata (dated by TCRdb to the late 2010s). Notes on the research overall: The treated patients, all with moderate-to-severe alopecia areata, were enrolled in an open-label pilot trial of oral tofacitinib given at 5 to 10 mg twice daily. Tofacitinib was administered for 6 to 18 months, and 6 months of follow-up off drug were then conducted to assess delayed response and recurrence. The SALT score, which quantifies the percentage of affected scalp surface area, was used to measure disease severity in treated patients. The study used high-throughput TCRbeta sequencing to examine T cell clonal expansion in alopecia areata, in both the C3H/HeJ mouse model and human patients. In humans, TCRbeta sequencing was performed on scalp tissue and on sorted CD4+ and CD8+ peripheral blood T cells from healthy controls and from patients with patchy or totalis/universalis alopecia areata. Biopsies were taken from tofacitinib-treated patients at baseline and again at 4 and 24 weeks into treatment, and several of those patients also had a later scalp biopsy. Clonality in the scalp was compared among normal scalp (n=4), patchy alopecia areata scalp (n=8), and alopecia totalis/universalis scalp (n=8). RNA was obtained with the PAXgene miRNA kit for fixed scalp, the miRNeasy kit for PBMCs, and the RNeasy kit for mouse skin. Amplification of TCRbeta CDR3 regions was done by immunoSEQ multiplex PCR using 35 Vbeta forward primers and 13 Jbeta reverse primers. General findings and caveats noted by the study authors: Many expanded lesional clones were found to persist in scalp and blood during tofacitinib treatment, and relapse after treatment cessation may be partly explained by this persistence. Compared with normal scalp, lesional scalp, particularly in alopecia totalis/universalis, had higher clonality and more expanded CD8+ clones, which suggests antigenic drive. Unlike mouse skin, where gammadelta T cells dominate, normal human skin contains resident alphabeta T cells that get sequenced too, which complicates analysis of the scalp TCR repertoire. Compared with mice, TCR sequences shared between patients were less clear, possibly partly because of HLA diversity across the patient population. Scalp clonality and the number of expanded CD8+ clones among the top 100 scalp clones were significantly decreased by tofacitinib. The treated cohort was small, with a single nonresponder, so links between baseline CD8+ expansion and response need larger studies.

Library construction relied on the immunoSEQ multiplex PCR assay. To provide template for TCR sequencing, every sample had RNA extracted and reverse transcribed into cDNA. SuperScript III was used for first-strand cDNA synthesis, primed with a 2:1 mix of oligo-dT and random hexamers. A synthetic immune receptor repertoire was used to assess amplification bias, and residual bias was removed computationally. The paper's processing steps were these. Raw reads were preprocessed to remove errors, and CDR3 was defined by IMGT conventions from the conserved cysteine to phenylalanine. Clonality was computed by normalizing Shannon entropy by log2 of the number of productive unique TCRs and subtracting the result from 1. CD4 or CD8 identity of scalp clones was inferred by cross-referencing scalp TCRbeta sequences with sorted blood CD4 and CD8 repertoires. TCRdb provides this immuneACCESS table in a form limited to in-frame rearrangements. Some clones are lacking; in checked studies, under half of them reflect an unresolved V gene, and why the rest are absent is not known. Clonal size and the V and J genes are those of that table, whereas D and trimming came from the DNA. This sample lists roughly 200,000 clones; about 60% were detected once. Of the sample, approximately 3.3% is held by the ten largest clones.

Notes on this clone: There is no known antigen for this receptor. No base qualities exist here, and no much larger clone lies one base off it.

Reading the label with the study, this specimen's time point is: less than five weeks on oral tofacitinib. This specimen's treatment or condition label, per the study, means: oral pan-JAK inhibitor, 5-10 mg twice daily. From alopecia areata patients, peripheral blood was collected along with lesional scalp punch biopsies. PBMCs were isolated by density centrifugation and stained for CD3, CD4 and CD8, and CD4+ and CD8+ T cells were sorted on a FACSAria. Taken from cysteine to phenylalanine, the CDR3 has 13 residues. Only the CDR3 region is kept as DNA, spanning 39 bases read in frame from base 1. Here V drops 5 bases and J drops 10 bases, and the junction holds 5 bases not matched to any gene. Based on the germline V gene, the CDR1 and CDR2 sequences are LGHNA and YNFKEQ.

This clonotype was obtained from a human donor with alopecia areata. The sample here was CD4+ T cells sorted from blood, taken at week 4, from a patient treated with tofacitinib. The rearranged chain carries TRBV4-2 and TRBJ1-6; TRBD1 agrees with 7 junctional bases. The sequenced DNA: TGTGCCAGCAGCTCAGGGGGAGACTCACCCCTCCACTTT. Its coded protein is CASSSGGDSPLHF.